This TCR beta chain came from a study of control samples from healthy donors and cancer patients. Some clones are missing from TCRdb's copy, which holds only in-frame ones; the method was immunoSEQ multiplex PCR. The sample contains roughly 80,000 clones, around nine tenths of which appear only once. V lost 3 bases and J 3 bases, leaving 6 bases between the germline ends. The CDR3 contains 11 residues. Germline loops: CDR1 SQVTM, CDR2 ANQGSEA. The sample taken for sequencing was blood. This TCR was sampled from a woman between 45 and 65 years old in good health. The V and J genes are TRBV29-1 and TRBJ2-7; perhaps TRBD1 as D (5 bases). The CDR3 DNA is TGCAGCGTTGATAGGGGCTACGAGCAGTACTTC. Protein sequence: CSVDRGYEQYF.